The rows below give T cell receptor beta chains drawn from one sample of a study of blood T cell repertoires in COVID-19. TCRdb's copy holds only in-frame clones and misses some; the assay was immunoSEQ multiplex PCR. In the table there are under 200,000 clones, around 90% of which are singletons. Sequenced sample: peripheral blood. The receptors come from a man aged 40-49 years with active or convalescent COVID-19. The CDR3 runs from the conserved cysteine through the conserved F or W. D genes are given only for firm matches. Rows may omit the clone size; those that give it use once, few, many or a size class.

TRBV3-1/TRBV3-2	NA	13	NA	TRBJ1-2	TGTGCCAGCAGCCAAGAAGAGGCGCGTGGCTACACCTTC	CASSQEEARGYTF
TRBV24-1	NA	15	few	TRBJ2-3	TGTGCCACCAGTGACCCTGGGGGGGGCGGAGATACGCAGTATTTT	CATSDPGGGGDTQYF
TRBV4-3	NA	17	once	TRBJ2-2	TGCGCCAGCAGCCAAGCCGTTTATTCGGGATACACCGGGGAGCTGTTTTTT	CASSQAVYSGYTGELFF
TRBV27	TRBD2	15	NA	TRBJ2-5	TGTGCCAGCAACCTTAGGGCGGGAGCCCAAGAGACCCAGTACTTC	CASNLRAGAQETQYF
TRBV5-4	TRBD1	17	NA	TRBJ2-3	TGTGCCAGCAGCTTGGCCGGGACAGGGGGCCTCACAGATACGCAGTATTTT	CASSLAGTGGLTDTQYF
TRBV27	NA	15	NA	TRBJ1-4	TGTGCCAGCAGTTCGACAGGAGTTGCTAATGAAAAACTGTTTTTT	CASSSTGVANEKLFF
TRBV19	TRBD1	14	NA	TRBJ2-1	TGTGCCAGTAGTATCTCCGACAGGGTCCATGAGCAGTTCTTC	CASSISDRVHEQFF
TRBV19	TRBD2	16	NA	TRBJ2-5	TGTGCCAGTAGTATCTGGCGGGGGGGAACCCAAGAGACCCAGTACTTC	CASSIWRGGTQETQYF
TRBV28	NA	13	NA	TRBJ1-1	TGTGCCAGCAGTCCACCGGGGGGGCTCGAAGCTTTCTTT	CASSPPGGLEAFF
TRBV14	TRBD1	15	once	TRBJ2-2	TGTGCCAGCAGCCAGCCGGGACAGGGAACAGGGGAGCTGTTTTTT	CASSQPGQGTGELFF
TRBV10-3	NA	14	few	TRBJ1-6	TGTGCCATCAGTGGCCAACAGGGTGACTCACCCCTCCACTTT	CAISGQQGDSPLHF
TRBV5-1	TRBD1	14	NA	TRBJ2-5	TGCGCCAGCAGCTCTACAGGGGGCCGAGAGACCCAGTACTTC	CASSSTGGRETQYF
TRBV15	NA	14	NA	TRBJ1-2	TGTGCCACCAGCAGAGAGGACAGCCTCTATGGCTACACCTTC	CATSREDSLYGYTF
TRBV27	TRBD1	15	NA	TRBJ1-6	TGTGCCAGCAGTTTCGGAGCGGACAGGGTCTCACCCCTCCACTTT	CASSFGADRVSPLHF
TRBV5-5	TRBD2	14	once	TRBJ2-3	TGTGCCAGCAGCTTGTGGCGGGAGGCAGATACGCAGTATTTT	CASSLWREADTQYF
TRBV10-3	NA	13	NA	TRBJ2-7	TGTGCCATCAGTTTTGATTCACGGTACGAGCAGTACTTC	CAISFDSRYEQYF
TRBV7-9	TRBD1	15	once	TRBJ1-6	TGTGCCAGCAGCCCCCGACAGGGGCGTAATTCACCCCTCCACTTT	CASSPRQGRNSPLHF
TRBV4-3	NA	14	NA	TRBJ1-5	TGCGCCAGCAGCCCCACAACTAGCAATCAGCCCCAGCATTTT	CASSPTTSNQPQHF